In its sample, the clone carrying this TCR beta chain was seen a few times. RNA transcripts were the template for amplifying TCR beta CDR3 regions. First-round RT-PCR targeting the TCR CDR3 was performed with the HTBI primer set. TCRdb re-derived calls from the multiplex PCR reads in MiXCR, one entry per CDR3 protein. The sample lists about 210,000 distinct CDR3 sequences, over 15% occurring once. Trimming shortened V by 2 bases and J by 4 bases, and 16 bases separated the two germline ends. The germline CDR1 and CDR2 sequences are SGHKS and YYEKEE (reference sequence). The CDR3 is made up of 17 amino acids. This record belongs to a study of T cells in Graves' hyperthyroidism and ophthalmopathy.

The chain has TRBV5-5 and TRBJ2-6, with a tentative D call TRBD1 (5 bases). Sequencing used blood. The TCR comes from a man between 45 and 60 years old with Graves' hyperthyroidism. CDR3 sequence (DNA): TGTGCCAGCAGCTTTGGGCAGGGTTTTACCGGGGCCAACGTCCTGACTTTC. It encodes CASSFGQGFTGANVLTF.